Below are 18 T cell receptor beta chains sequenced from a single sample in a study of shared clonotypes between healthy human individuals. Profiling relied on immunoSEQ multiplex PCR, and the TCRdb table lists in-frame clones only, not all of them. The repertoire includes around 2.5 million clones, under 95% of them detected once, and approximately 0.36% sits in the top ten. The specimen sequenced was naive CD4+ T cells from PBMCs. Subset specified: CD45RA+ positively selected. The origin of the receptors is a man aged 18-30 years in good health. Some clones in this sample may be carry-over from other donors' samples.

The V gene is TRBV11-2, the J gene TRBJ2-3, with D perhaps TRBD1 or TRBD2 (6 bases each). There are 15 residues in the CDR3. Trimming left V 2 bases short and J 2 bases short, with 11 bases between. From germline, CDR1 is SGHAT and CDR2 FQNNGV. CDR3 nucleotides: TGTGCCAGCAGCTTATACGGGGGCCTCACAGATACGCAGTATTTT. Its protein is CASSLYGGLTDTQYF. Variable domain in full (rest from reference TRBV11-2 and TRBJ2-3): EAGVAQSPRYKIIEKRQSVAFWCNPISGHATLYWYQQILGQGPKLLIQFQNNGVVDDSQLPKDRFSAERLKGVDSTLKIQPAKLEDSAVYLCASSLYGGLTDTQYFGPGTRLTVL.

The chain combines TRBV7-8 with TRBJ1-1; D ambiguous. The germline gives CDR1 SGHVS, CDR2 FQNEAQ. Trimming shortened V by 1 base and J by 0 bases, and 9 bases separated the two germline ends. The CDR3 runs 15 residues. The CDR3 loop reads CASSLDRRLNTEAFF. Here the CDR3 DNA reads TGTGCCAGCAGCTTAGACAGACGATTGAACACTGAAGCTTTCTTT.

The chain has TRBV19 and TRBJ1-1; D not resolved. The CDR3 consists of 14 residues. From germline, CDR1 is LNHDA and CDR2 SQIVND (reference sequence). Between the trimmed V and J ends, which lost 3 bases and 1 base, there was a span of 9 bases. The CDR3 nucleotides are TGTGCCAGTAGTATCCCGGCCTCGAACACTGAAGCTTTCTTT. Its translation is CASSIPASNTEAFF. The full variable domain, completed using reference TRBV19 and TRBJ1-1, is DGGITQSPKYLFRKEGQNVTLSCEQNLNHDAMYWYRQDPGQGLRLIYYSQIVNDFQKGDIAEGYSVSREKKESFPLTVTSAQKNPTAFYLCASSIPASNTEAFFGQGTRLTVV.

The rearrangement joins TRBV7-2 to TRBJ2-7, with 10 bases fitting TRBD2. This CDR3 spans 15 amino acids. Trimming took 2 bases from V and 6 from J; bases not matched to a gene: 7. CDR1 is SGHTA, CDR2 FQGNSA, per germline. CDR3 bases: TGTGCCAGCAGCTTACGGCTAGCGGGAGAAACCGAGCAGTACTTC. Translating gives CASSLRLAGETEQYF.

The CDR3 spells CASSLGTGGHEQYF. In nucleotides, the CDR3 is TGTGCCAGCAGCTTAGGGACAGGGGGGCACGAGCAGTACTTC. The rearrangement joins TRBV7-6 to TRBJ2-7; TRBD1 agrees at 10 bases. Trimming at V came to 1 base and at J to 5 bases, leaving 2 bases not matched to a gene. Germline V lookup: CDR1 SGHVS, CDR2 FNYEAQ. The CDR3 length is 14 residues. The full variable domain, completed using reference TRBV7-6 and TRBJ2-7, is GAGVSQSPRYKVTKRGQDVALRCDPISGHVSLYWYRQALGQGPEFLTYFNYEAQQDKSGLPNDRFSAERPEGSISTLTIQRTEQRDSAMYRCASSLGTGGHEQYFGPGTRLTVT.

V and J are TRBV5-4 and TRBJ2-5, with D perhaps matching TRBD1 (5 bases). The CDR3 runs 15 residues. V was cut by 4 bases and J by 4 bases, with 17 bases left in between. CDR1 and CDR2 (germline): SGHNT, YYREEE (reference sequence). The CDR3: CASSQGQGLGETQYF. CDR3 nucleotides: TGTGCCAGCAGCCAAGGCCAGGGCTTAGGAGAGACCCAGTACTTC.

In regard to this clone: Other nucleotide sequences from this sample produce the same CDR3. The gene calls are TRBV9 and TRBJ1-1; D gene uncertain. V lost 0 bases, J lost 0 bases, and 3 bases lay in between. The CDR3 has 13 residues. Germline V gene data show CDR1 as SGDLS and CDR2 as YYNGEE. CDR3 in amino acids: CASSVALNTEAFF. The DNA for the CDR3 is TGTGCCAGCAGCGTAGCGCTGAACACTGAAGCTTTCTTT. Full variable domain (rest looked up from reference TRBV9 and TRBJ1-1): DSGVTQTPKHLITATGQRVTLRCSPRSGDLSVYWYQQSLDQGLQFLIQYYNGEERAKGNILERFSAQQFPDLHSELNLSSLELGDSALYFCASSVALNTEAFFGQGTRLTVV.

The gene calls are TRBV28 and TRBJ1-5; 7 bases fit TRBD1. Trimming removed 3 bases from V and 0 bases from J; junction bases left unmatched: 11. CDR3 length equals 18 residues. Germline lookup yields CDR1 MDHEN and CDR2 SYDVKM. CDR3 nucleotides: TGTGCCAGCAGTTTGACAGGGTCCCCATTCTATAGCAATCAGCCCCAGCATTTT. Residues: CASSLTGSPFYSNQPQHF.

The rearrangement uses TRBV11-2 and TRBJ2-3, with 8 bases lining up with TRBD2. The CDR3 spans 16 residues. The junction had 3 bases not matched to a gene; V was cut back by 0 bases and J by 1 base. Per the germline V gene, CDR1 is SGHAT and CDR2 is FQNNGV. CDR3: CASSLDTSGGTDTQYF. The CDR3 DNA follows: TGTGCCAGCAGCTTAGACACTAGCGGAGGCACAGATACGCAGTATTTT.

The chain carries TRBV27 and TRBJ2-1; no firm D call. The CDR3 extends over 15 amino acids. V was shortened by 2 bases and J by 3 bases, with 11 bases between the two germline ends. Looked up from germline, CDR1 is MNHEY and CDR2 is SMNVEV (reference sequence). The CDR3 reads CASSLIARLYNEQFF. DNA for the CDR3: TGTGCCAGCAGTTTAATAGCACGGCTCTACAATGAGCAGTTCTTC.

Only a few counts were recorded for this clone. This sequence joins TRBV6-5 and TRBJ1-5; the D gene is possibly TRBD1 (6 bases). Trimming removed 6 bases from V and 5 bases from J, with 11 bases in between. Germline loops: CDR1 MNHEY, CDR2 SVGAGI. The CDR3 is 13 residues long. The CDR3 sequence is CASSTGSYQPQHF. CDR3 DNA sequence: TGTGCCAGCAGCACAGGGAGCTATCAGCCCCAGCATTTT.

CDR3 nucleotide sequence: TGTGCCAGCAGTGACGGACAGAACTATGGCTACACCTTC. It specifies CASSDGQNYGYTF. V gene TRBV6-4 combines with J gene TRBJ1-2; tentatively, D is TRBD1 (6 bases). The CDR3 is 13 residues long. Looked up from germline, CDR1 is MRHNA and CDR2 is SNTAGT. V gave up 2 bases and J gave up 2 bases, with 6 bases separating them.

This chain joins TRBV28 and TRBJ2-7; possibly TRBD2 for D (6 bases). Trimming removed 6 bases from V and 3 bases from J, with 18 bases in between. This CDR3 comprises 15 residues. Per germline, CDR1 MDHEN and CDR2 SYDVKM. Here the CDR3 reads CASRLREEGGYEQYF. The DNA for the CDR3 is TGTGCCAGCAGGTTGCGTGAGGAGGGCGGCTACGAGCAGTACTTC.

The chain has TRBV5-4 and TRBJ2-2; D remains ambiguous. V lost 2 bases, J lost 2 bases, and 7 bases lay in between. Germline CDR1 reads SGHNT; CDR2 reads YYREEE (reference sequence). The CDR3 contains 14 residues. Here the CDR3 reads CASSFQRNTGELFF. CDR3 nucleotide sequence: TGTGCCAGCAGCTTTCAAAGAAACACCGGGGAGCTGTTTTTT.

The CDR3 region is CAWSRSGDTEAFF. Here the CDR3 DNA reads TGTGCCTGGAGCAGATCAGGGGACACTGAAGCTTTCTTT. The chain joins TRBV30 to TRBJ1-1; possibly TRBD1 for D (6 bases). Trimming left V 3 bases short and J 3 bases short, with 11 bases between. This CDR3 has 13 amino acids. The germline V gene has CDR1 GTSNPN and CDR2 SVGIG (reference sequence).

This clone was recorded once. The sample carries other DNA sequences with the same CDR3. The CDR3 DNA reads as TGTGCCAGCAGTGGACAGGCGAACACCGGGGAGCTGTTTTTT. Amino acids: CASSGQANTGELFF. V usage is TRBV6-1 and J usage is TRBJ2-2, with D perhaps matching TRBD1 (6 bases). The CDR3 spans 14 residues. Germline loops: CDR1 MNHNS, CDR2 SASEGT. Trimming stripped 4 bases from V and 0 bases from J, with 6 bases between.

This clone was counted a few times. This chain uses TRBV30 with TRBJ1-5; no firm D call. In germline, CDR1 is GTSNPN, CDR2 SVGIG (reference sequence). This CDR3 is built from 14 residues. V was trimmed by 0 bases and J by 5 bases, leaving 11 bases between them. Written as DNA, the CDR3 is TGTGCCTGGAGTGTGACGGCAGGATATCAGCCCCAGCATTTT. Amino acid sequence: CAWSVTAGYQPQHF.

The rearrangement links TRBV27 to TRBJ1-2; D may be TRBD1 (5 bases). The germline gives CDR1 MNHEY, CDR2 SMNVEV (reference sequence). The CDR3 is made up of 18 amino acids. V lost 0 bases, J lost 3 bases, and 20 bases lay in between. CDR3 sequence reads: CASSLSVKIRQSYYGYTF. The CDR3 DNA is TGTGCCAGCAGTTTATCGGTAAAGATTCGACAGAGCTACTATGGCTACACCTTC.